This record concerns one T cell receptor beta chain sequence. The data originate from a study of blood T cell repertoires in COVID-19. The CDR3 runs 13 residues. Germline V gene data show CDR1 as GTSNPN and CDR2 as SVGIG (reference sequence). Trimming took off 3 bases at V and 1 base at J, with 9 bases between the two ends. Sequencing used immunoSEQ multiplex PCR; TCRdb keeps in-frame clones, though not all of them. The data contain roughly 150,000 clones, roughly 86% of them singletons. The receptor was derived from an elderly woman with COVID-19, enrolled during active disease. The rearrangement uses TRBV30 and TRBJ1-1, with D uncertain. Sequencing was carried out using peripheral blood. As DNA, the CDR3 is TGTGCCTGGAGATTCGCGGAGAACACTGAAGCTTTCTTT. Amino acids: CAWRFAENTEAFF.